This entry features one T cell receptor beta chain sequence. One junction end does not reproduce the germline sequence, and a read error may be involved. The sample is drawn from a study of PD-L1 blockade in urothelial cancer. For the study at large: Males with bladder-origin urothelial cancer constituted about 90% of the roughly 30 patients. Typically, measured as a median, blood samples had 130,000 to 150,000 T cells.

Synthetic spike-ins, TCR analog templates, were added into each PCR. Measured with immunoSEQ multiplex PCR; TCRdb has only the in-frame clones, and not every one. Among under 35,000 clones listed, over 70% were seen once. The germline gives CDR1 MNHNS, CDR2 SASEGT. CDR3 length: 17 amino acids. The V and J genes are TRBV6-1 and TRBJ2-3; no clear D gene. This sample comprised PBMCs, obtained around atezolizumab (anti-PD-L1) treatment. The clonotype originates from a man aged 50 to 59 with urothelial cancer. The CDR3 sequence is CASREGTPRVGTDTQYF. The CDR3 DNA reads as TGTGCCAGCAGGGAAGGAACGCCTCGGGTAGGCACAGATACGCAGTATTTT.